These 20 T cell receptor beta chains originate from one sample sequenced in a study of PD-L1 blockade in urothelial cancer. The time point here: peripheral blood 6 weeks after treatment start. Profiling relied on immunoSEQ multiplex PCR, and the TCRdb table lists in-frame clones only, not all of them. Altogether some 120,000 clones are present, roughly 91% being singletons, with the ten largest covering approximately 1.7%. Sequences were derived from PBMCs, sampled around atezolizumab (anti-PD-L1) treatment. Receptor source: a man in his sixties with urothelial cancer.

The chain carries TRBV6-4 and TRBJ2-2; 10 bases map to TRBD1. The CDR3 runs 15 residues. From germline, CDR1 is MRHNA and CDR2 SNTAGT. The V and J ends lost 10 bases and 2 bases, in that order; junction bases with no gene match: 7. The CDR3 protein is CATLRDRGNTGELFF. The CDR3 DNA is TGTGCCACCCTCCGGGACAGGGGAAACACCGGGGAGCTGTTTTTT.

J is TRBJ2-7 and V is TRBV7-9; 7 bases line up with TRBD1. CDR3 size: 14 residues. CDR1 SEHNR and CDR2 FQNEAQ come from the germline V gene (reference sequence). The V segment lost 2 bases and the J segment 2 bases; nucleotides outside the gene matches: 3. The CDR3 protein is CASSLTGTAYEQYF. The DNA of the CDR3 is TGTGCCAGCAGCTTAACAGGGACAGCCTACGAGCAGTACTTC.

The rearrangement uses TRBV5-4 and TRBJ1-2, with TRBD1 matching over 7 bases. CDR1 is SGHNT, CDR2 YYREEE, per germline (reference sequence). The CDR3 consists of 12 residues. Trimming removed 4 bases from V and 6 bases from J; junction bases left unmatched: 3. The CDR3 is CASSRGQNGYTF. The CDR3 DNA follows: TGTGCCAGCAGCCGGGGACAGAATGGCTACACCTTC.

The J gene is TRBJ2-2, the V gene TRBV19; D unresolved. Trimming stripped 3 bases from V and 6 bases from J, with 14 bases between. The V gene's germline CDR1 is LNHDA and CDR2 SQIVND (reference sequence). CDR3 length equals 15 residues. CDR3 in DNA: TGTGCCAGTAGTATTACTCTTCTGCGGCCCGGGGAGCTGTTTTTT. The encoded protein is CASSITLLRPGELFF.

This clone occurred a few times. The chain couples TRBV18 to TRBJ1-2; 10 nucleotides align to TRBD1. The V and J ends lost 10 bases and 6 bases, in that order; junction bases with no gene match: 23. Germline values: CDR1 KGHSH, CDR2 LQKENI. The CDR3 length is 18 residues. The CDR3 spells CATTPFTGQGSLHDGYTF. The DNA for the CDR3 is TGTGCCACTACCCCATTCACGGGACAGGGGTCTCTTCACGATGGCTACACCTTC.

The V and J genes are TRBV7-9 and TRBJ2-5; D gene ambiguous. Per germline, CDR1 SEHNR and CDR2 FQNEAQ (reference sequence). Trimming pared 3 bases from V and 2 bases from J, leaving 7 bases between. CDR3 length: 13 residues. CDR3 loop: CASSFDGQETQYF. The CDR3 DNA reads as TGTGCCAGCAGCTTTGACGGGCAAGAGACCCAGTACTTC.

The chain is built from TRBV7-8 and TRBJ2-7, with TRBD2 matching 10 bases. This CDR3 contains 13 residues. Germline V gene lookup returns CDR1 SGHVS and CDR2 FQNEAQ. V was clipped by 8 bases and J by 2 bases; unmatched bases: 3. For the CDR3, the DNA is TGTGCCAGCCAAGCGGGAGGGACCTACGAGCAGTACTTC. Translating gives CASQAGGTYEQYF.

This chain links TRBV25-1 with TRBJ2-3, with D possibly matching TRBD2 (6 bases). Germline V gene lookup returns CDR1 MGHDK and CDR2 SYGVNS. V was trimmed by 1 base and J by 5 bases, leaving 16 bases between them. This CDR3 region has 16 residues. CDR3 sequence: CASSESGTRGIDTQYF. The DNA for the CDR3 is TGTGCCAGCAGTGAATCTGGGACTCGGGGCATAGATACGCAGTATTTT.

The V call is TRBV9, the J call TRBJ1-3; TRBD1 might be the D (6 bases). With 7 bases removed from V and 6 bases from J, the gap between germline ends came to 11 bases. CDR1 is SGDLS, CDR2 YYNGEE, per germline. This CDR3 has 12 residues. For the CDR3, the DNA is TGTGCCAGCGGTCCAGGGGAAAACACCATATATTTT. As protein: CASGPGENTIYF. Based on the CDR3 plus reference TRBV9 and TRBJ1-3, the full variable domain is DSGVTQTPKHLITATGQRVTLRCSPRSGDLSVYWYQQSLDQGLQFLIQYYNGEERAKGNILERFSAQQFPDLHSELNLSSLELGDSALYFCASGPGENTIYFGEGSWLTVV.

The chain recombines TRBV7-6 with TRBJ1-1; no definite D call. The CDR3 length is 12 residues. Per germline, CDR1 SGHVS and CDR2 FNYEAQ. The V gene lost 0 bases and the J gene lost 8 bases, with 7 bases spanning the gap. The CDR3 sequence: CASSLAPGEAFF. The CDR3 DNA follows: TGTGCCAGCAGCTTAGCGCCGGGAGAAGCTTTCTTT. Combining the CDR3 with reference TRBV7-6 and TRBJ1-1 gives the whole variable domain GAGVSQSPRYKVTKRGQDVALRCDPISGHVSLYWYRQALGQGPEFLTYFNYEAQQDKSGLPNDRFSAERPEGSISTLTIQRTEQRDSAMYRCASSLAPGEAFFGQGTRLTVV.

In this sample, this clone turned up once. The chain combines TRBV9 with TRBJ2-7, with 7 bases fitting TRBD1. The CDR3 is 15 amino acids. Germline V CDR1 and CDR2: SGDLS, YYNGEE. The V gene end was trimmed by 0 bases and the J gene end by 4 bases; junction bases not matched to a gene: 7. The CDR3 bases are TGTGCCAGCAGCGTAGGGGGGACAGTAGATTACGAGCAGTACTTC. Its protein product is CASSVGGTVDYEQYF.

V and J are TRBV19 and TRBJ1-1; possibly TRBD1 for D (5 bases). Looked up from germline, CDR1 is LNHDA and CDR2 is SQIVND (reference sequence). The V end was cut by 4 bases, the J end by 5 bases, with 17 bases between. The CDR3 runs 15 residues. CDR3 nucleotide sequence: TGTGCCAGTAGTAAGGCCCAAGGGGAGGGGACTGAAGCTTTCTTT. Translating gives CASSKAQGEGTEAFF.

The chain is built from TRBV5-6 and TRBJ2-1; a weak D match, TRBD1 (5 bases). Trimming left V 2 bases short and J 6 bases short, with 9 bases between. CDR3 length: 13 amino acids. The germline CDR1 and CDR2 sequences are SGHDT and YYEEEE. The CDR3 DNA sequence: TGTGCCAGCAGCTTACAAGACAGCAATGAGCAGTTCTTC. Encoded protein: CASSLQDSNEQFF.

This chain uses TRBV30 with TRBJ2-7; 12 bases match TRBD2. Trimming removed 4 bases from V and 5 bases from J; junction bases left unmatched: 21. CDR3 length: 19 residues. The germline V gene has CDR1 GTSNPN and CDR2 SVGIG (reference sequence). CDR3 sequence reads: CAWTHEGGLAGGGADEQYF. As DNA, the CDR3 is TGTGCCTGGACCCACGAGGGGGGACTAGCGGGTGGGGGGGCAGACGAGCAGTACTTC.

Regarding this clone: This CDR3 is also generated by other DNA sequences in the sample. CDR3 DNA sequence: TGCGCCAGCAGCTCCGGGACAGGGTCCTACGAGCAGTACTTC. It translates to CASSSGTGSYEQYF. The chain has TRBV5-1 and TRBJ2-7; 9 nucleotides match TRBD1. V shed 3 bases, J shed 1 base, and the junction held 2 bases outside the gene matches. The CDR3 runs to 14 residues. In germline, CDR1 is SGHRS, CDR2 YFSETQ.

V is TRBV4-2 and J is TRBJ2-1; 7 bases are shared with TRBD2. Germline V gene lookup returns CDR1 LGHNA and CDR2 YNFKEQ. This CDR3 comprises 17 residues. V lost 0 bases to trimming and J lost 5 bases; unmatched junction nucleotides: 10. The CDR3, as DNA: TGTGCCAGCAGCCAAGAAGGAGGGAGGGTTTTGAACAATGAGCAGTTCTTC. Residues: CASSQEGGRVLNNEQFF.

The chain is built from TRBV5-4 and TRBJ2-7; 8 bases line up with TRBD2. J was trimmed by 1 base and V by 4 bases; bases with no gene match: 13. CDR1 is SGHNT and CDR2 is YYREEE in the germline V gene (reference sequence). The CDR3 sequence is 17 residues long. The CDR3 here is CASSRRASGPISYEQYF. CDR3 nucleotides: TGTGCCAGCAGCCGGCGGGCTAGCGGGCCTATATCCTACGAGCAGTACTTC. The full variable domain, with the rest looked up from reference TRBV5-4 and TRBJ2-7, is ETGVTQSPTHLIKTRGQQVTLRCSSQSGHNTVSWYQQALGQGPQFIFQYYREEENGRGNFPPRFSGLQFPNYSSELNVNALELDDSALYLCASSRRASGPISYEQYFGPGTRLTVT.

The rearrangement joins TRBV5-6 to TRBJ2-1; no clear D gene. The CDR3 has 14 residues. Trimming pared 2 bases from V and 2 bases from J, leaving 8 bases between. Per the germline V gene, CDR1 is SGHDT and CDR2 is YYEEEE. CDR3 nucleotide sequence: TGTGCCAGCAGCTTTTGGCCAGCCTACAATGAGCAGTTCTTC. Its translation: CASSFWPAYNEQFF.

The chain carries TRBV4-3 and TRBJ2-1, with 9 bases matching TRBD2. The CDR3 is 17 amino acids. The V segment lost 0 bases and the J segment 3 bases; nucleotides outside the gene matches: 6. From germline, CDR1 is LGHNA and CDR2 YSLEER. The CDR3 sequence: CASSQDIAGAVYNEQFF. CDR3 coding DNA: TGCGCCAGCAGCCAAGATATAGCGGGGGCGGTCTACAATGAGCAGTTCTTC.

This clone was seen once. The chain carries TRBV6-1 and TRBJ1-1; 10 nucleotides agree with TRBD1. V was clipped by 5 bases and J by 4 bases; unmatched bases: 7. Per the germline V gene, CDR1 is MNHNS and CDR2 is SASEGT. This CDR3 region has 15 residues. The CDR3 DNA reads TGTGCCAGCAGTCCTTGGGGACAGGGGCCCACTGAAGCTTTCTTT. Amino acid sequence: CASSPWGQGPTEAFF.